This TCR beta chain is from a study of blood T cell repertoires in COVID-19. As for the study in general: Both acute and convalescent COVID-19 samples were obtained from the United States, Italy and Spain. PBMCs, B-cell-depleted T cells, or T cells were the source of the cDNA or gDNA that made up the material.

Per the authors' pipeline: Estimation of nucleated cell counts was performed using reference gene primer amplification. Only in-frame clones appear in the TCRdb table, and some are missing; sequencing was by immunoSEQ multiplex PCR. V, J and clone size derive from that table, while D and trimming were established from the DNA sequence. Seen here are approximately 240,000 clones, 84% observed once, and the top ten hold around 18%. This CDR3 is 19 amino acids long. Germline V gives CDR1 SEHNR, CDR2 FQNEAQ (reference sequence). Trimming removed 0 bases at V and 7 bases at J, with 25 bases between. This clone was found a few times.

Sequencing input: peripheral blood. The source is a woman of 80 years or more with active or convalescent COVID-19. The rearrangement links TRBV7-9 to TRBJ2-1; D may be TRBD2 (5 bases). Written as DNA, the CDR3 is TGTGCCAGCAGCTTAGCGGGAGACGCCAGTTCGGGAACGAGGAATGAGCAGTTCTTC. This codes for CASSLAGDASSGTRNEQFF.